This TCR beta chain was identified in a study of T-cell memory formation after mild COVID-19. Broader study findings: CM and EM subsets held most contracting CD4+ clones; EMRA held CD8+ ones.

This CDR3 spans 11 amino acids. CDR1 SQVTM and CDR2 ANQGSEA come from the germline V gene. V was clipped by 3 bases and J by 5 bases, with 5 bases between them. Concerning this clonotype itself: Its target is unknown.

MiXCR, run by TCRdb on the 5' RACE reads, gives a single entry per CDR3 protein. The sample consists of about 350,000 distinct CDR3 sequences, 20% of them appearing once. The receptor was derived from a young man who had mild COVID-19 (a few samples of this study predate the infection). Cell type and time point are not known. The rearrangement links TRBV29-1 to TRBJ2-1; D perhaps matches TRBD1 (5 bases). What was sequenced was PBMCs or a T cell subset sorted from them (not recorded which). CDR3 region: CSVDRDNEQFF. The CDR3 region has the DNA TGCAGCGTTGACAGGGACAATGAGCAGTTCTTC.